The present T cell receptor beta chain was sequenced within a study of CD8+ T cells in alopecia areata (dated by TCRdb to 2016 to 2019). Regarding the study in general: The treated patients took part in an open-label pilot trial in which moderate-to-severe alopecia areata was treated with oral tofacitinib at 5 to 10 mg twice daily. Tofacitinib was given for 6 to 18 months, followed by 6 months of follow-up off drug to assess delayed response and recurrence. For the treated patients, the SALT score, which quantifies what percentage of scalp surface area is affected, served as the measure of disease severity. The study used high-throughput TCRbeta sequencing to examine T cell clonal expansion in alopecia areata, in both the C3H/HeJ mouse model and human patients. Scalp tissue and sorted CD4+ and CD8+ peripheral blood T cells from patchy and totalis/universalis alopecia areata patients and from healthy controls were covered by human TCRbeta sequencing. Biopsies were taken from tofacitinib-treated patients at baseline and again at 4 and 24 weeks into treatment, and several of those patients also had a later scalp biopsy. Scalp clonality was compared among normal scalp (n=4), patchy alopecia areata scalp (n=8), and alopecia totalis/universalis scalp (n=8). RNA was extracted with the PAXgene miRNA kit for fixed scalp, the miRNeasy kit for PBMCs, and the RNeasy kit for mouse skin. TCRbeta CDR3 regions were amplified by immunoSEQ multiplex PCR with 35 Vbeta forward and 13 Jbeta reverse primers. Broader findings and caveats from the paper: Unlike mouse skin, where gammadelta T cells dominate, normal human skin contains resident alphabeta T cells that get sequenced too, which complicates analysis of the scalp TCR repertoire. Tofacitinib significantly decreased scalp clonality and the number of expanded CD8+ clones among the top 100 scalp clones. Shared TCR sequences between patients were less evident than in mice, which may be partly attributable to HLA diversity in the patient population. Many expanded lesional clones persisted in scalp and blood during tofacitinib treatment, which may partly explain relapse after stopping treatment. Because the treated cohort was small and had only one nonresponder, larger studies are needed to examine links between baseline CD8+ expansion and response. Compared with normal scalp, lesional scalp had higher clonality and more expanded CD8+ clones, particularly in alopecia totalis/universalis, a pattern that suggests antigenic drive.

Library generation was performed with the immunoSEQ multiplex PCR assay. RNA was extracted from all samples and reverse transcribed into cDNA as template for TCR sequencing. First-strand cDNA was synthesized with SuperScript III using a 2:1 mix of oligo-dT and random hexamers. A synthetic immune receptor repertoire was used to measure amplification bias, and any remaining bias was corrected computationally. Turning to the authors' computational methods: Raw reads were preprocessed for error removal, and CDR3 was defined according to IMGT conventions as running from the conserved cysteine to phenylalanine. Clonality was computed as 1 minus the Shannon entropy, with the entropy normalized by log2 of the number of productive unique TCRs. Whether scalp clones were CD4 or CD8 was inferred by matching scalp TCRbeta sequences against CD4 and CD8 repertoires sorted from blood. TCRdb took over this immuneACCESS table, retaining in-frame rearrangements with V and J assigned. Such tables are incomplete; in checked studies, under half of the missing clones stem from an unresolved V gene, and the remainder is unexplained. V, J and clone size are those of that table, while D and trimming were read from the DNA. The sample yields approximately 110,000 clones; 56% were counted once. Under 3.5% of the sample rests with the top ten.

In light of the paper, this sample's time point label describes: around 22 weeks on oral tofacitinib. The sample's treatment or condition label is to be understood as: oral pan-JAK inhibitor, 5-10 mg twice daily. Lesional scalp punch biopsies and peripheral blood were collected from alopecia areata patients. PBMCs were isolated by density centrifugation and stained for CD3, CD4 and CD8, after which CD4+ and CD8+ T cells were sorted on a FACSAria. About this clone itself: Its specific antigen is unknown. No much larger clonotype is one base removed from it; base qualities were not supplied.

This material consisted of CD4+ T cells sorted from blood, taken at week 24, from a patient treated with tofacitinib. This sequence originates from a human donor with alopecia areata.

CDR3 sequence: CASSLAAGGSSDTQYF. The DNA is as follows: TGTGCCAGCAGCTTAGCAGCGGGGGGTTCGTCAGATACGCAGTATTTT. The sequence links TRBV7-9 to TRBJ2-3; 9 central bases correspond to TRBD2. From V the trimming removes 0 bases and from J it removes 4 bases, while the gene matches leave 5 bases of the junction unaccounted for. The CDR3 runs 16 amino acids, cysteine and phenylalanine included. Only CDR3 DNA is held: 48 bases, read in frame from base 1. Taken from the germline V gene (reference sequence), the CDR1 and CDR2 loops are SEHNR and FQNEAQ.